This T cell receptor (beta chain) was sequenced for a study of CD8 T cells in ankylosing spondylitis. V was cut by 4 bases and J by 2 bases, with 9 bases left in between. The germline CDR1 and CDR2 sequences are SEHNR and FQNEAQ (reference sequence). The CDR3 runs to 13 residues. Only a few counts were recorded for this clonotype. Its target is unknown. Study-level findings and limits: Significantly higher representation of disease-linked clones was reported for matched ankylosing spondylitis synovial fluid. Clones linked with disease were CD8+ and fairly uncommon in the peripheral blood. For ankylosing spondylitis blood, a TCR beta motif of 8 or 9 highly homologous variants appeared characteristic.

It was by quantitative 5'-RACE with molecular barcodes that TCR beta libraries were made. TCRdb re-called the 5' RACE reads through MiXCR, storing one row per CDR3 protein. The table records 350,000 to 450,000 distinct CDR3 sequences, roughly 22% of them present only once. The chain carries TRBV7-9 and TRBJ2-7; D may be TRBD1 (5 bases). This sequence was found in a male donor with ankylosing spondylitis or in good health (not recorded which). Source material: blood, either unsorted or a sorted T cell fraction (not recorded which). The CDR3 nucleotides read TGTGCCAGCAGCTCCCCGACAGCCTACGAGCAGTACTTC. Its protein product is CASSSPTAYEQYF.